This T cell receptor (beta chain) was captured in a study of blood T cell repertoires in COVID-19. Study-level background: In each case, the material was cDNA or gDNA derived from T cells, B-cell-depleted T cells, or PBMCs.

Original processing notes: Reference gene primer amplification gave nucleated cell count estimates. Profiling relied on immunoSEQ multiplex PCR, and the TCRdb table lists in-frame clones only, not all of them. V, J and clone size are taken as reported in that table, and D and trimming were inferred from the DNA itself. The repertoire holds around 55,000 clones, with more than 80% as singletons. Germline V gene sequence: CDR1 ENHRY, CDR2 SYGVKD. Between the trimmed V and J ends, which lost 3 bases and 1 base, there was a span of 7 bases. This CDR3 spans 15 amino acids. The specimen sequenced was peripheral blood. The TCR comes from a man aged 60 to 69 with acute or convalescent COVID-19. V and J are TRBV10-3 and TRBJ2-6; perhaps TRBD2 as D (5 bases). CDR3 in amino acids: CAISERESGANVLTF. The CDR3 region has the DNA TGTGCCATCAGTGAAAGGGAGTCTGGGGCCAACGTCCTGACTTTC.